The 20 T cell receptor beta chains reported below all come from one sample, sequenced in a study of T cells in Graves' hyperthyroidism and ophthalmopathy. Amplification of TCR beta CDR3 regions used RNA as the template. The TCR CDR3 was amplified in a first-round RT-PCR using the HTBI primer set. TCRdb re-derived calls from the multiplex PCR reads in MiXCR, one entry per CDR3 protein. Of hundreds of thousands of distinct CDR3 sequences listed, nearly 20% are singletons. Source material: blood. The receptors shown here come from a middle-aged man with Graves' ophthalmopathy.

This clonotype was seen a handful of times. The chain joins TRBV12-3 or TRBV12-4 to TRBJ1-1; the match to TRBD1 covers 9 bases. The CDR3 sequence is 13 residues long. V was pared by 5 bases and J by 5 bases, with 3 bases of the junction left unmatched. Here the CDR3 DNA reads TGTGCCAGCAGTGGACAGGGGATAACTGAAGCTTTCTTT. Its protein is CASSGQGITEAFF.

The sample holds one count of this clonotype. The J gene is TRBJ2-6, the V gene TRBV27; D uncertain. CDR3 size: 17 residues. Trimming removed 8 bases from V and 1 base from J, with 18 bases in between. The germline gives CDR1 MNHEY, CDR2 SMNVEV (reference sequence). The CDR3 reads CASRSKVSRSGANVLTF. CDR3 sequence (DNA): TGTGCCAGCCGTTCTAAGGTTTCGAGGTCTGGGGCCAACGTCCTGACTTTC.

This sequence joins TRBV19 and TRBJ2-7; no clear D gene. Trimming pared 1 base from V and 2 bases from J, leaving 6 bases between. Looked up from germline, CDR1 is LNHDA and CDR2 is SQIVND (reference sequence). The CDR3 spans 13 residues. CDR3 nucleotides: TGTGCCAGTAGTATAGCGGTAACCTACGAGCAGTACTTC. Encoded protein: CASSIAVTYEQYF.

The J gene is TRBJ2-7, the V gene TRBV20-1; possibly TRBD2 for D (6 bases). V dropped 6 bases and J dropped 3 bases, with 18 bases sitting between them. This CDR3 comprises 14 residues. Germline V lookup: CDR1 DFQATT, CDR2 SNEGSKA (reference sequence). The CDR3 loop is CSALPPGLSYEQYF. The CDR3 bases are TGCAGTGCCCTGCCCCCGGGACTTAGCTACGAGCAGTACTTC.

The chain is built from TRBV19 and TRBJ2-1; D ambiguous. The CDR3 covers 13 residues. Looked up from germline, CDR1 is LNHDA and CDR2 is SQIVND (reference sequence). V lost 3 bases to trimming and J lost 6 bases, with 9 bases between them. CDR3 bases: TGTGCCAGTAGTATCGGGCTATTCAATGAGCAGTTCTTC. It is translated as CASSIGLFNEQFF.

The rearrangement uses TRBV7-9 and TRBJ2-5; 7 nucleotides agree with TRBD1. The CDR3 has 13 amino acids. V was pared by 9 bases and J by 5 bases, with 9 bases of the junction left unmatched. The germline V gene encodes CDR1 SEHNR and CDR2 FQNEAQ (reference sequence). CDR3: CASSKGAKETQYF. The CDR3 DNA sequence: TGTGCCAGTAGTAAGGGGGCGAAGGAGACCCAGTACTTC.

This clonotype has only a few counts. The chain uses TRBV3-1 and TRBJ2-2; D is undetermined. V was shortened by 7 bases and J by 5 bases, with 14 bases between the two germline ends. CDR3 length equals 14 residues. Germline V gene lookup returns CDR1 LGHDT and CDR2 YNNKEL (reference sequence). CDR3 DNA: TGTGCCAGCACCCCAAGTGGGAATACCGGGGAGCTGTTTTTT. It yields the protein CASTPSGNTGELFF. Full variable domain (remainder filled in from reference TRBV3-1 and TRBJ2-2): DTAVSQTPKYLVTQMGNDKSIKCEQNLGHDTMYWYKQDSKKFLKIMFSYNNKELIINETVPNRFSPKSPDKAHLNLHINSLELGDSAVYFCASTPSGNTGELFFGEGSRLTVL.

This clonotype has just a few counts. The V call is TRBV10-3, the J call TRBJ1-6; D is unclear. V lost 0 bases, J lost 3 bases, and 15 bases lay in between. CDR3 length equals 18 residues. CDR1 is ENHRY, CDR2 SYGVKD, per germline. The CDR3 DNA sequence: TGTGCCATCAGTGAGTCGTCCCGAGGGCTGTACTATAATTCACCCCTCCACTTT. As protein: CAISESSRGLYYNSPLHF.

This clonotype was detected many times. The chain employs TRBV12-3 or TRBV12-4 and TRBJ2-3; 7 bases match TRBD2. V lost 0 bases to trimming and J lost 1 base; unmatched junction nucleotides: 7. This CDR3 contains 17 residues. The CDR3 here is CASSLARLAERTDTQYF. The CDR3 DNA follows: TGTGCCAGCAGTTTAGCGCGGCTAGCGGAACGCACAGATACGCAGTATTTT.

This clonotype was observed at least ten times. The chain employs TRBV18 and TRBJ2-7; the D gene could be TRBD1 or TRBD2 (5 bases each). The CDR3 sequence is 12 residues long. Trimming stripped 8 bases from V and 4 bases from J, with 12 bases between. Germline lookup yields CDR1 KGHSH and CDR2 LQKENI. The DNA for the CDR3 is TGTGCCAGCAGCCCGGGGCCATACGAGCAGTACTTC. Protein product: CASSPGPYEQYF.

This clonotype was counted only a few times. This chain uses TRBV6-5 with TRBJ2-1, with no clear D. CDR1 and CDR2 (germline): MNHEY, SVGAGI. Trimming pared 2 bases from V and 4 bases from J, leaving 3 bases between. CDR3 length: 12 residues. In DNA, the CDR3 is TGTGCCAGCAGTTACAATTACAATGAGCAGTTCTTC. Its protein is CASSYNYNEQFF.

The CDR3 DNA reads TGCAGCGTTATGACCCGGTTAACGACGAGGGAGCAGTACTTC. Translation gives CSVMTRLTTREQYF. The V gene is TRBV29-1, the J gene TRBJ2-7; D unclear. The CDR3 consists of 14 residues. With 5 bases removed from V and 7 bases from J, the gap between germline ends came to 21 bases. Per germline, CDR1 SQVTM and CDR2 ANQGSEA.

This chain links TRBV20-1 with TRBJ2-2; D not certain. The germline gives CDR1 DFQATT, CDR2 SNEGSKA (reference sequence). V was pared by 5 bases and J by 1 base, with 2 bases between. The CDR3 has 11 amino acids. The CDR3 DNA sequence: TGCAGTGCTTGGAACACCGGGGAGCTGTTTTTT. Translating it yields CSAWNTGELFF.

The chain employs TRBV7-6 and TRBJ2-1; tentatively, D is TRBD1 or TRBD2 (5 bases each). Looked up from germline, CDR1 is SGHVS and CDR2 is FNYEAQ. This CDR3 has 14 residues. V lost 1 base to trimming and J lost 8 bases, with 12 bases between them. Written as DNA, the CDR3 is TGTGCCAGCAGCTTAGGCCCCGGGACCGATGAGCAGTTCTTC. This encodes CASSLGPGTDEQFF.

The chain's CDR3 is CASSSNGRGDTQYF. For the CDR3, the DNA is TGTGCCAGCAGTTCCAACGGGAGGGGGGATACGCAGTATTTT. V is TRBV11-2 and J is TRBJ2-3; 8 nucleotides match TRBD2. Losses at the gene ends were 6 bases for V and 6 bases for J; bases not matched to a gene: 8. Germline lookup yields CDR1 SGHAT and CDR2 FQNNGV. The CDR3 is made up of 14 amino acids.

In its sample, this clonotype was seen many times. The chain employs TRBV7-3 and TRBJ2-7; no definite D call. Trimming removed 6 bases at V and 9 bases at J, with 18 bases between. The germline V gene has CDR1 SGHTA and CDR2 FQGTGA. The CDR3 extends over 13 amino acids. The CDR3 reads CASSVEHTQRQYF. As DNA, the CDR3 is TGTGCCAGCAGTGTCGAGCACACCCAGAGGCAGTACTTC.

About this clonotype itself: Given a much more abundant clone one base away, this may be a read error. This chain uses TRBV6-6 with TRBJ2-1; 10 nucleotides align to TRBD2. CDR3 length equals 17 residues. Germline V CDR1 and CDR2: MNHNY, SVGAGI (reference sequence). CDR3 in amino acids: CASSYGPGLAMYNGQFF. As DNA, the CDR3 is TGTGCCAGCAGTTACGGGCCGGGACTAGCGATGTACAATGGGCAGTTCTTC.

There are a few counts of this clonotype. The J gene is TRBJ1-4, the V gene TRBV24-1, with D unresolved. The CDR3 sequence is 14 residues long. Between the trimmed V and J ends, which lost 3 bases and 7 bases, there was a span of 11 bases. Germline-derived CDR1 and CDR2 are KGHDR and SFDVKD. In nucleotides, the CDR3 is TGTGCCACCAGTGATGCCAGCCGAAGTGAAAAACTGTTTTTT. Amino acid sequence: CATSDASRSEKLFF.

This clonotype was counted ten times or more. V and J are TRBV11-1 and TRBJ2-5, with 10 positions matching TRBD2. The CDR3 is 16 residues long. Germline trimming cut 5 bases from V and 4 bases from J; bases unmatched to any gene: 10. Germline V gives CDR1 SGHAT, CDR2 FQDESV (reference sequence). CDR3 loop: CASSPPLAGVGETQYF. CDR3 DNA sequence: TGTGCCAGCAGCCCCCCCCTAGCGGGAGTAGGAGAGACCCAGTACTTC.

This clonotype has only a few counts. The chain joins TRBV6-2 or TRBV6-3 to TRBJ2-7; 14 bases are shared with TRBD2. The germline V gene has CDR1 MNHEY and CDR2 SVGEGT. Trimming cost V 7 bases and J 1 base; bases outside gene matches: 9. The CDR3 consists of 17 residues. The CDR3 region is CASKSGLAGVKSYEQYF. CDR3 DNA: TGTGCCAGCAAATCGGGACTAGCGGGAGTGAAGTCCTACGAGCAGTACTTC.